This T cell receptor beta chain comes out of a study of regulatory T cells in long-lasting Graves disease. The TCR beta library used iRepertoire HTBI primers with Arm-PCR amplification of CDR3. TCRdb processed the multiplex PCR reads anew with MiXCR; each CDR3 protein has one entry. Among around 250,000 distinct CDR3 sequences listed, approximately 20% were seen once. Time point described: newly diagnosed GD, antithyroid drugs for less than 3 months. The TCR library was made from RNA that had been extracted from PBMCs in TRIzol. This clonotype came up a few times. Its antigen is as yet unknown. Germline CDR1 is SEHNR and CDR2 is FQNEAQ (reference sequence). Unmatched junction bases numbered 3, after V lost 5 bases and J lost 6 bases. The CDR3 is 13 residues long. Points from the study as a whole: Persistent disease preferred TRBV28, TRBJ1-2 and TRBJ2-5; new disease, TRBV20-1 and TRBJ2-1.

These records were also assigned to another study, of T cells in Graves' hyperthyroidism and ophthalmopathy. As that report states: Patients were aged 18 to 65, had disease duration under 2 months, and had newly diagnosed hyperthyroidism.

The rearrangement links TRBV7-9 to TRBJ1-4; TRBD1 matches at 7 bases. Here the sequenced sample was peripheral blood mononuclear cells (PBMCs), taken at new diagnosis, from a patient treated with antithyroid drugs. The source of this sequence is a woman aged 25 to 45 with Graves disease. Written as DNA, the CDR3 is TGTGCCAGCAGCGTAGACAGGGATGAAAAACTGTTTTTT. Translating it yields CASSVDRDEKLFF.